The rows below give T cell receptor beta chains drawn from one sample of a study of blood T cell repertoires in COVID-19. Profiling relied on immunoSEQ multiplex PCR, and the TCRdb table lists in-frame clones only, not all of them. The sample carries roughly 220,000 clones, about 80% recorded once. The sequencing sample was made of peripheral blood. The receptors shown here come from a woman aged 25-40 years who had recovered from COVID-19. CDR3s include the opening cysteine and the closing phenylalanine or tryptophan. Fields, in order: V gene, D gene, J gene, CDR3 protein. A D gene is named only where the DNA matches it firmly.

>TRBV28|-|TRBJ2-6
CASSLVGGISGANVLTF
>TRBV19|TRBD2|TRBJ2-2
CASSKIAGTTGELFF
>TRBV29-1|-|TRBJ1-5
CSVAGDGVSNQPQHF
>TRBV19|-|TRBJ2-3
CASSIGGVIDTQYF
>TRBV25-1|-|TRBJ1-5
CASSELGDQPQHF
>TRBV7-9|TRBD2|TRBJ2-7
CASSSRTSGFYEQYF
>TRBV5-1|-|TRBJ1-1
CASSPHPGRNTEAFF
>TRBV12-3/TRBV12-4|-|TRBJ2-7
CASRRQVSYEQYF
>TRBV10-3|-|TRBJ2-4
CAISEGGNDLNIQYF
>TRBV5-1|TRBD1|TRBJ2-2
CASSYTPGQGAGELFF
>TRBV2|-|TRBJ1-1
CASTYSGNTEAFF
>TRBV7-3|-|TRBJ2-5
CASSSGQQETQYF
>TRBV29-1|TRBD2|TRBJ2-1
CSVPRTSGRKSEQFF
>TRBV7-3|TRBD2|TRBJ2-1
CASSPSGAYNEQFF
>TRBV28|TRBD2|TRBJ2-3
CASSRGLAGSDTQYF
>TRBV5-4|TRBD2|TRBJ2-3
CASSPDGGSGRYTQYF
>TRBV19|TRBD1|TRBJ1-5
CASSIRDRDNQPQHF
>TRBV4-2|TRBD2|TRBJ2-7
CASSQERLAGTYEQYF
>TRBV9|-|TRBJ2-2
CASSVDWNTGELFF
>TRBV4-1|-|TRBJ2-7
CASSQERRWSSYEQYF
>TRBV11-2|TRBD2|TRBJ2-7
CASSLVGGRHEQYF
>TRBV5-1|-|TRBJ2-1
CASSFQNEQFF
>TRBV5-1|-|TRBJ1-1
CASSLVGSGEAFF
>TRBV10-3|TRBD1|TRBJ2-2
CAISERTGPGTGELFF
>TRBV28|TRBD2|TRBJ2-7
CASSSPGGAHEQYF
>TRBV27|TRBD1|TRBJ1-1
CASSPQGQALMNTEAFF